This T cell receptor beta chain was retrieved from a study of blood T cell repertoires in COVID-19. Study as a whole: Donors in the United States, Italy and Spain gave samples during acute or convalescent COVID-19. In each case, the material was cDNA or gDNA derived from T cells, B-cell-depleted T cells, or PBMCs.

This CDR3 is built from 14 residues. V was pared by 4 bases and J by 4 bases, with 8 bases between. The germline V gene encodes CDR1 SGHAT and CDR2 FQNNGV. Individuals aged about 18 to 100 years were recruited from about two dozen US areas. Authors' analysis steps: Reference gene primer amplification gave estimated nucleated cell counts. Measured with immunoSEQ multiplex PCR; TCRdb has only the in-frame clones, and not every one. V and J calls and clone size follow that table, whereas D and trimming were derived from the DNA. Among roughly 250,000 clones listed, around 86% were seen once. This chain links TRBV11-2 with TRBJ1-6; maybe TRBD1 (5 bases). Sequenced material: PBMCs or T cells enriched from blood (not recorded which). The sequence was obtained from a woman in her 40s with acute COVID-19. CDR3 protein: CASSSGGYNSPLHF. The DNA for the CDR3 is TGTGCCAGCAGCTCGGGGGGTTATAATTCACCCCTCCACTTT.